The present T cell receptor beta chain was sequenced within a study of vaccination and CD4 T cells after COVID-19. The wider study: Six men and four women formed the convalescents, two being Hispanic. The interval from dose two to post-vaccine sampling had a median of roughly 70 days, and it ranged from 14 to 241.

The treatment: approximately 11-day PBMC culture with coronavirus spike peptide pools or control peptides (ViraFEST assay). The assay that was used to sequence DNA from cultured CD4+ T cells was the Oncomine TCR Beta short-read assay. TCRdb re-called the PCR reads through MiXCR, storing one row per CDR3 protein. This sample carries 6,600 or so distinct CDR3 sequences, 25% to 40% of them seen once, and the ten largest clones take more than 10%. This clonotype has only a few counts. Antigen: not known. V was shortened by 6 bases and J by 0 bases, with 16 bases between the two germline ends. Germline lookup yields CDR1 DFQATT and CDR2 SNEGSKA (reference sequence). The CDR3 is made up of 15 amino acids.

Source: CD4+ T cells from blood, cultured in vitro, taken after SARS-CoV-2 vaccination. The receptor was isolated from a human donor who had recovered from COVID-19. This chain joins TRBV20-1 and TRBJ2-3, with a tentative D call TRBD2 (7 bases). CDR3 DNA sequence: TGCAGTGCCCGCCGGGCGGGGGCTAGCACAGATACGCAGTATTTT. Amino acid sequence: CSARRAGASTDTQYF.